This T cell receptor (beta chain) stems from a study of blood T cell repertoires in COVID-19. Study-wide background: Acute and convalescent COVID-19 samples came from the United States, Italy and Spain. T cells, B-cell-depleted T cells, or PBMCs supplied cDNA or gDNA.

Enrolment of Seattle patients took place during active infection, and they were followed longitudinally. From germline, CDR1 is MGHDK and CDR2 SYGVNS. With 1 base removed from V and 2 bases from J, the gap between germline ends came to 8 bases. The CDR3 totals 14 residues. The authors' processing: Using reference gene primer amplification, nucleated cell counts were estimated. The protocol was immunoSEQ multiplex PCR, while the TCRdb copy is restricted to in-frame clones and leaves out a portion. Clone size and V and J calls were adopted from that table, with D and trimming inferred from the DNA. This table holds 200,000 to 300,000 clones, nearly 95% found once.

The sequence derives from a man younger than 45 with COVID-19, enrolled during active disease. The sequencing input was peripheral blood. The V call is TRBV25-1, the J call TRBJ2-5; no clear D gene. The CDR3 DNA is TGTGCCAGCAGTGAATGGGCTACTCAAGAGACCCAGTACTTC. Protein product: CASSEWATQETQYF.